Presented here are 13 T cell receptor beta chains from one specimen sequenced in a study of blood T cell repertoires in COVID-19. Using immunoSEQ multiplex PCR, the repertoire was profiled, and TCRdb retains in-frame clones only, with some absent. The sample has about 340,000 clones; about nine tenths are singletons. Sequenced sample: peripheral blood. The receptors here all came from a woman between 65 and 79 years old with COVID-19, enrolled during active disease.

The chain combines TRBV5-1 with TRBJ2-5; perhaps D is TRBD1 or TRBD2 (5 bases each). The CDR3 sequence is 15 residues long. The V gene lost 4 bases and the J gene lost 5 bases, with 18 bases spanning the gap. Germline V gene sequence: CDR1 SGHRS, CDR2 YFSETQ. As DNA, the CDR3 is TGCGCCAGCAGCCTGGGACCTGGACTTACGGAGACCCAGTACTTC. It codes for CASSLGPGLTETQYF.

The chain combines TRBV27 with TRBJ2-5; 12 bases are a match to TRBD2. V lost 5 bases and J lost 5; bases outside the gene matches: 0. The CDR3 has 13 residues. Germline values: CDR1 MNHEY, CDR2 SMNVEV (reference sequence). The DNA for the CDR3 is TGTGCCAGCAGTGGACTAGCGGGGGAGACCCAGTACTTC. Protein: CASSGLAGETQYF.

This clone has just one count. CDR3 DNA: TGTGCCAGCAGTTTATTACAGGCCGTAGGCTACGAGCAGTACTTC. Translation: CASSLLQAVGYEQYF. The rearrangement uses TRBV27 and TRBJ2-7, with D possibly matching TRBD1 (5 bases). The ends were cut back, 1 base at V and 3 bases at J, with 13 bases in the middle. The CDR3 length is 15 residues. Germline lookup yields CDR1 MNHEY and CDR2 SMNVEV (reference sequence).

This sequence joins TRBV4-3 and TRBJ1-1; D might be TRBD1 (6 bases). The CDR3 is made up of 16 amino acids. Per the germline V gene, CDR1 is LGHNA and CDR2 is YSLEER. The V and J ends lost 0 bases and 5 bases respectively, with 16 bases between them. In nucleotides, the CDR3 is TGCGCCAGCAGCCAAGATCTGACCCCAAGGGGGACTGAAGCTTTCTTT. Amino acids: CASSQDLTPRGTEAFF.

This chain uses TRBV27 with TRBJ1-1; D may be TRBD1 (5 bases). V dropped 9 bases and J dropped 3 bases, with 11 bases sitting between them. Germline V gives CDR1 MNHEY, CDR2 SMNVEV (reference sequence). This CDR3 is built from 12 residues. CDR3 DNA sequence: TGTGCCAGTATGAAGGGGTACACTGAAGCTTTCTTT. This sequence encodes CASMKGYTEAFF.

The genes are TRBV7-2 and TRBJ1-2; TRBD1 matches 10 bases. Germline values: CDR1 SGHTA, CDR2 FQGNSA. The J segment lost 8 bases and the V segment lost 4 bases, leaving 7 bases of the junction unmatched. This CDR3 comprises 14 residues. CDR3 sequence (DNA): TGTGCCAGCAGCTCCACGACAGGGGGCGAGGGCTACACCTTC. Encoded protein: CASSSTTGGEGYTF.

This clone was seen a few times. The chain is built from TRBV6-5 and TRBJ1-5, with a tentative D call TRBD1 (6 bases). CDR3 size: 13 residues. In germline, CDR1 is MNHEY, CDR2 SVGAGI. The V end was cut by 2 bases, the J end by 7 bases, with 9 bases between. CDR3 nucleotides: TGTGCCAGCAGTTACACAGGGTACCAGCCCCAGCATTTT. Translated, it gives CASSYTGYQPQHF.

This clone appeared a few times. This chain uses TRBV19 with TRBJ2-7; TRBD1 matches at 8 bases. The CDR3 runs 14 residues. Germline CDR1 and CDR2: LNHDA and SQIVND (reference sequence). J was trimmed by 5 bases and V by 1 base; bases with no gene match: 4. CDR3 DNA sequence: TGTGCCAGTAGTATAGCAGGGGGCAAGGACGAGCAGTACTTC. Its translation: CASSIAGGKDEQYF.

In this sample, this clone turned up once. The chain employs TRBV24-1 and TRBJ2-1; no reliable D call. Germline V CDR1 and CDR2: KGHDR, SFDVKD. The CDR3 covers 14 residues. Trimming shortened V by 0 bases and J by 4 bases, and 6 bases separated the two germline ends. The DNA for the CDR3 is TGTGCCACCAGTGATTTGGGCAGGTACAATGAGCAGTTCTTC. Protein product: CATSDLGRYNEQFF.

J is TRBJ2-5 and V is TRBV9; TRBD2 agrees at 8 bases. This CDR3 has 14 amino acids. J gave up 4 bases and V 4 bases, and 6 bases lay outside the gene matches. Germline assignment: CDR1 SGDLS and CDR2 YYNGEE. In DNA form, the CDR3 reads TGTGCCAGCAGCCCCCGGGGGGGGCGAGAGACCCAGTACTTC. This encodes CASSPRGGRETQYF.

With respect to this clone: Other DNA sequences within the sample encode an identical CDR3. The chain uses TRBV12-3 or TRBV12-4 and TRBJ1-1, with no clear D. The CDR3 sequence is 13 residues long. The germline V and J ends were trimmed by 2 bases and 0 bases, with 4 bases remaining between them. The CDR3: CASSLTLNTEAFF. CDR3 nucleotides: TGTGCCAGCAGTTTAACATTGAACACTGAAGCTTTCTTT.

The rearrangement links TRBV21-1 to TRBJ2-7; the DNA was not used to check the table's D call, TRBD1. TRBV21-1 represents a pseudogene. CDR3 size: 16 residues. For the CDR3, the DNA is TGTGCCAGCAGCATACCCCAGGGTTCTGAGGTCTACGAGCAGTACTTC. Amino acids: CASSIPQGSEVYEQYF.

This clone was found once. The V and J genes are TRBV7-2 and TRBJ2-2; 9 positions agree with TRBD2. Germline CDR1 and CDR2: SGHTA and FQGNSA. The CDR3 runs 16 residues. With 6 bases clipped from V and 8 bases from J, the junction kept 13 bases outside the gene matches. CDR3 bases: TGTGCCAGCAGTCATAGACTAGCGGACCTAGGGGGGGAGCTGTTTTTT. It encodes CASSHRLADLGGELFF.